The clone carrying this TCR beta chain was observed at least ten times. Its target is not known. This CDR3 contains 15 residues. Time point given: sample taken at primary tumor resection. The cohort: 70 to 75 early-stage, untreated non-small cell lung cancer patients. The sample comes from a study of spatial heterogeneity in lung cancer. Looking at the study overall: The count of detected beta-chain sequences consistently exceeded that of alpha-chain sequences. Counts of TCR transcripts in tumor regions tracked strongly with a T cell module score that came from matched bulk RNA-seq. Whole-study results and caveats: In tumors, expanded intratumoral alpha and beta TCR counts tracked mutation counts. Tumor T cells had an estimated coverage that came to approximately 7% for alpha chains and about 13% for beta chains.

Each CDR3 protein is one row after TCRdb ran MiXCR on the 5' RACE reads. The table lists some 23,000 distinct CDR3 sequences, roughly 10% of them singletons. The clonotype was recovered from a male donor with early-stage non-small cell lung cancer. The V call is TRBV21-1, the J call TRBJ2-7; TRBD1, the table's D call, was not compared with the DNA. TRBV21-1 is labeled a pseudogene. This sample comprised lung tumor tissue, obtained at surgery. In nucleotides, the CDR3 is TGTGCCAGCAGCAAACGAATGACAGGGTTCTACGAGCAGTACTTC. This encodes CASSKRMTGFYEQYF.